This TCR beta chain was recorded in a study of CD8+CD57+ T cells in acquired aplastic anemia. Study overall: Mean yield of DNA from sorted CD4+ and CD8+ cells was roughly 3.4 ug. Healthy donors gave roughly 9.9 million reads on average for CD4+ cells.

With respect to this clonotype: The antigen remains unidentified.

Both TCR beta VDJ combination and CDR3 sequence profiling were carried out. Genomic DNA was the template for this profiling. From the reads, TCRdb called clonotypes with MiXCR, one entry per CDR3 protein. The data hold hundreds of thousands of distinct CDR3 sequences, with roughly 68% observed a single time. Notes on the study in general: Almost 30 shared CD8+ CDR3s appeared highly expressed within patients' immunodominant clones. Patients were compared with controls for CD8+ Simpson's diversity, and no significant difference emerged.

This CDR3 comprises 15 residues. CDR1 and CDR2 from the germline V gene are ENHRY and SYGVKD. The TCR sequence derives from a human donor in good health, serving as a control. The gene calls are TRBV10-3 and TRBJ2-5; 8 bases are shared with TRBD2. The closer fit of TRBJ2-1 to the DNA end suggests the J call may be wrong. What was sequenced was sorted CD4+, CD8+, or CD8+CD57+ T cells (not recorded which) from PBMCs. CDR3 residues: CAIGTTSGRYNAQFF. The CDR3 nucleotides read TGTGCCATCGGAACCACTAGCGGCCGGTACAATGCCCAGTTCTTC.